This T cell receptor (beta chain) was identified in a study of T cell changes during pregnancy in multiple sclerosis. This clone was found once. J was trimmed by 9 bases and V by 4 bases; bases with no gene match: 8. This CDR3 region has 14 residues. The germline V gene encodes CDR1 SGHRS and CDR2 YFSETQ. The data were produced by immunoSEQ multiplex PCR, yet TCRdb's version contains in-frame clones alone and is incomplete. The table shows around 80,000 clones, with around 92% occurring only once. V usage is TRBV5-1 and J usage is TRBJ2-1, with 9 bases lining up with TRBD2. The sequence derives from a female donor with multiple sclerosis, enrolled in a pregnancy study. The sequencing used peripheral blood, collected before pregnancy. CDR3 region: CASSATAGGGEQFF. CDR3 coding DNA: TGCGCCAGCAGCGCCACAGCGGGGGGTGGTGAGCAGTTCTTC.